Sequencing of this TCR beta chain was carried out in a study of long-term antiretroviral therapy in people with HIV. Study outcomes and limitations: The data indicate that diversity increased after ART but remained below transplant donor controls.

Regarding this clone: Its cognate antigen is unknown.

Per donor, at least one pre-ART and at least two post-ART PBMC samples were obtained. Survey-level resolution applied to immunoSEQ assay v3.0. This table comes from immunoSEQ multiplex PCR, and its TCRdb copy is limited to in-frame clones, with some not included. The profile shows more than 15,000 clones, over 60% of them singletons. The CDR3 loop spans 13 amino acids. V lost 10 bases and J lost 2, with 11 bases in between. The germline V gene encodes CDR1 SNHLY and CDR2 FYNNEI. This receptor was obtained from a woman aged 25-40 years with HIV. This chain joins TRBV2 and TRBJ1-4; no definite D call. The specimen was unsorted PBMCs, collected 2.9 years after starting antiretroviral therapy. The DNA for the CDR3 is TGTGCCAACCGAAAGCTGACTAATGAAAAACTGTTTTTT. Translation gives CANRKLTNEKLFF.